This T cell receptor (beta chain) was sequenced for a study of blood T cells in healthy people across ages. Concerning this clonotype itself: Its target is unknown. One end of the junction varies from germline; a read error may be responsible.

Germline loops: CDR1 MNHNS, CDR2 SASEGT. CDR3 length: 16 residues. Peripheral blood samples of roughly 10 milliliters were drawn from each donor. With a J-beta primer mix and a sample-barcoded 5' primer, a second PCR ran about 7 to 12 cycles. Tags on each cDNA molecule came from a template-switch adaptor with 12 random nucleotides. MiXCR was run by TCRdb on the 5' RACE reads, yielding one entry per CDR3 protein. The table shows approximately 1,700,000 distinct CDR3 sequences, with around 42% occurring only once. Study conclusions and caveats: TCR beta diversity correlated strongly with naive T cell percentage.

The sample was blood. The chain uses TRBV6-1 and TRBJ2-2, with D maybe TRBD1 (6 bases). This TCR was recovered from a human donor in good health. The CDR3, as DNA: TGTGCCAGCAGGACAAACAGGGCAGGGAACACCGGGGAGCCGTTTTTT. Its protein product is CASRTNRAGNTGEPFF.